This TCR beta chain was sequenced for a study of Graves' ophthalmopathy and Graves' hyperthyroidism. Study findings and constraints: As the model predicted ophthalmopathy progression, it achieved a sensitivity of 70.59% and a specificity of about 78%.

The evidence that diagnosis relied on was clinical symptoms, serum thyroxine, TRAb, thyroid ultrasound and orbital computed tomography. This clonotype was observed at least ten times. Its antigen is undetermined. Investigators amplified TCR beta CDR3 regions from RNA transcripts. A first-round RT-PCR used HTBI primers, followed by a second-round multiplex PCR. TCRdb used MiXCR to reprocess the multiplex PCR reads, holding one entry per CDR3 protein. The sample comprises roughly 500,000 distinct CDR3 sequences, around 14% of which are singletons, and 9.5% to 10% rests with the top ten. This CDR3 has 16 amino acids. The V and J ends lost 1 base and 5 bases, in that order; junction bases with no gene match: 7. Germline V gives CDR1 ENHRY, CDR2 SYGVKD.

Material for sequencing was blood. The clonotype originates from a woman between 25 and 40 years old with Graves' ophthalmopathy. V gene TRBV10-3 combines with J gene TRBJ2-5, with TRBD1 matching over 10 bases. Here the CDR3 DNA reads TGTGCCATCAGTGAGTTCGGGACAGGGGAGCGGGAGACCCAGTACTTC. This encodes CAISEFGTGERETQYF.